The source of this T cell receptor beta chain is a study of blood T cell repertoires in COVID-19. About the research overall: Italy, Spain and the United States were the sources of the convalescent and acute COVID-19 samples.

V dropped 5 bases and J dropped 1; count of bases not matched to a gene: 16. This CDR3 is 19 amino acids long. Germline assignment: CDR1 SGHTA and CDR2 FQGNSA. The protocol was immunoSEQ multiplex PCR, while the TCRdb copy is restricted to in-frame clones and leaves out a portion. The sample shows more than 150,000 clones, 80% to 90% of them seen only once. The TCR was taken from a woman aged 65 to 85 with acute or convalescent COVID-19. Sequencing was carried out using peripheral blood. V and J are TRBV7-2 and TRBJ1-5; 8 bases map to TRBD1. The DNA of the CDR3 is TGTGCCAGCAGCCCCAAAGCCGGCAGGGGGCTGTTAAGCAATCAGCCCCAGCATTTT. It encodes CASSPKAGRGLLSNQPQHF.